The clone carrying this TCR beta chain was counted ten times or more. Its target is unknown. This sample stems from a study of regulatory T cells in long-lasting Graves disease. Findings of the study overall: TRBV28, TRBJ1-2 and TRBJ2-5 were segments that persistent disease favored. Persistent Graves' patients showed reduced TCR diversity versus newly diagnosed patients.

In building TCR beta libraries, iRepertoire HTBI primers were used together with Arm-PCR of CDR3 regions. In the study's own analysis: Taken together, the samples had 62 TRBV and roughly 15 TRBJ segments identified. TCRdb analysed the multiplex PCR reads with MiXCR anew, one entry per CDR3 protein. These V and J calls derive from TCRdb rather than the authors' analysis. The table lists 350,000 to 550,000 distinct CDR3 sequences, about a sixth of them singletons. Time point of the sample: newly diagnosed GD, antithyroid drugs for less than 3 months. PBMCs provided the RNA from which the TCR library was made. The length of the CDR3 is 16 residues. The trim removed 3 bases at V and 4 bases at J, leaving 10 bases unmatched. The germline V gene encodes CDR1 MDHEN and CDR2 SYDVKM. In addition, the sample was reused for a study of T cells in Graves' hyperthyroidism and ophthalmopathy. That source notes: Absence of ophthalmopathy progression within 18 months defined stable Graves' hyperthyroidism.

The rearrangement joins TRBV28 to TRBJ2-5; TRBD2 matches 8 bases. The specimen comprised peripheral blood mononuclear cells (PBMCs), sampled at new diagnosis, from a patient treated with antithyroid drugs. The clonotype was recovered from a woman between 18 and 29 years old with Graves disease. The CDR3 region has the DNA TGTGCCAGCAGTTTTCTGGGGGGGCGGGGGGTAGAGACCCAGTACTTC. Protein: CASSFLGGRGVETQYF.